The 11 T cell receptor beta chains reported below all come from one sample, sequenced in a study of B cell selection in AIRE deficiency. TCRdb's table, derived via immunoSEQ multiplex PCR, lists solely in-frame clones and lacks some. This sample has about 21,000 clones, with about 94% found just once. Regulatory T cells were sorted as CD4+CD25hiCD127low/negative cells. Input material: Tregs sorted from PBMCs. The receptor source for this set is a human donor with AIRE deficiency.

The chain has TRBV4-2 and TRBJ2-3; D is ambiguous. The CDR3 sequence is 13 residues long. V lost 0 bases to trimming and J lost 6 bases, with 7 bases between them. In germline, CDR1 is LGHNA, CDR2 YNFKEQ. The CDR3 loop is CASSQEPRDTQYF. The CDR3 DNA reads as TGTGCCAGCAGCCAAGAACCTCGGGATACGCAGTATTTT.

The rearrangement joins TRBV30 to TRBJ1-4; D ambiguous. Trimming took 5 bases from V and 6 from J, leaving 16 bases between them. This CDR3 comprises 14 residues. CDR1 is GTSNPN and CDR2 is SVGIG in the germline V gene (reference sequence). CDR3 nucleotide sequence: TGTGCCTGGGGATCCGGGATTTGGGATGAAAAACTGTTTTTT. The encoded protein is CAWGSGIWDEKLFF.

This clone was recorded once. The chain has TRBV14 and TRBJ2-3, with 13 bases lining up with TRBD2. The junction had 1 base not matched to a gene; V was cut back by 9 bases and J by 4 bases. The CDR3 is made up of 13 amino acids. The germline V gene has CDR1 SGHDN and CDR2 FVKESK. DNA for the CDR3: TGTGCCAGTGGACTAGCGGGAGCAGATACGCAGTATTTT. Protein product: CASGLAGADTQYF.

This rearrangement joins TRBV7-8 to TRBJ1-2; TRBD1 matches 8 bases. After removal of 2 bases from V and 8 bases from J, the junction contained 7 bases not matched to a gene. The CDR3 sequence is 14 residues long. Germline CDR1 and CDR2: SGHVS and FQNEAQ. This CDR3 reads CASSLSGQGQGYTF. The CDR3 nucleotides read TGTGCCAGCAGCTTATCCGGACAGGGACAAGGCTACACCTTC.

The V gene is TRBV10-3, the J gene TRBJ1-1, with 7 bases lining up with TRBD1. The J segment lost 1 base and the V segment lost 6 bases, leaving 5 bases of the junction unmatched. This CDR3 contains 14 residues. The V gene's germline CDR1 is ENHRY and CDR2 SYGVKD. The CDR3 sequence is CAISRGQANTEAFF. The CDR3 DNA follows: TGTGCCATCAGCCGAGGACAGGCGAACACTGAAGCTTTCTTT.

The gene calls are TRBV28 and TRBJ1-1; unclear D gene. Germline CDR1 reads MDHEN; CDR2 reads SYDVKM. V was trimmed by 5 bases and J by 6 bases, leaving 13 bases between them. This CDR3 has 13 residues. The CDR3 nucleotides are TGTGCCAGCAGTACTGCTGCGGTCGCTGAAGCTTTCTTT. Protein sequence: CASSTAAVAEAFF.

This chain links TRBV10-3 with TRBJ1-1; D perhaps matches TRBD1 (5 bases). Per the germline V gene, CDR1 is ENHRY and CDR2 is SYGVKD. The germline V and J ends were trimmed by 5 bases and 1 base, with 11 bases remaining between them. The CDR3 runs 14 residues. The CDR3 DNA reads as TGTGCCATCAGTAGGGACCGATCGAACACTGAAGCTTTCTTT. Translation gives CAISRDRSNTEAFF.

This CDR3 is CASQTPGQGFYGYTF. The CDR3 DNA is TGTGCCAGCCAAACCCCGGGACAGGGATTCTATGGCTACACCTTC. This sequence joins TRBV28 and TRBJ1-2; 9 positions agree with TRBD1. CDR3 size: 15 residues. CDR1 and CDR2 from the germline V gene are MDHEN and SYDVKM. V lost 8 bases and J lost 4; bases outside the gene matches: 11.

The J gene is TRBJ2-7, the V gene TRBV27; 9 bases fit TRBD2. CDR1 MNHEY and CDR2 SMNVEV come from the germline V gene (reference sequence). The CDR3 has 13 amino acids. The V gene end was trimmed by 5 bases and the J gene end by 7 bases; junction bases not matched to a gene: 6. CDR3 sequence reads: CASSLAGGREQYF. In DNA form, the CDR3 reads TGTGCCAGCAGTCTGGCGGGGGGGAGAGAGCAGTACTTC.

The V and J genes are TRBV6-5 and TRBJ2-3, with D possibly called TRBD1 or TRBD2 (5 bases each). The V end lost 2 bases, the J end lost 6 bases, and 15 bases lay between the germline ends. Germline V gives CDR1 MNHEY, CDR2 SVGAGI. The CDR3 length is 15 residues. The CDR3: CASSYGGLAPDTQYF. Written as DNA, the CDR3 is TGTGCCAGCAGTTACGGGGGTCTGGCCCCCGATACGCAGTATTTT.

The chain uses TRBV25-1 and TRBJ1-2, with D uncertain. Looked up from germline, CDR1 is MGHDK and CDR2 is SYGVNS. The CDR3 covers 11 residues. V was shortened by 5 bases and J by 8 bases, with 9 bases between the two germline ends. The CDR3 is CASSRSTGYTF. CDR3 sequence (DNA): TGTGCCAGCAGTCGATCAACCGGCTACACCTTC.